The entry below describes one T cell receptor (beta chain). Its antigen remains undetermined. Base qualities were left out, and no much larger clone turns up one base away. Trimming at the junction amounts to 1 base on V and 5 bases on J, and the germline ends lie 14 bases apart. From a lookup of the germline V gene (reference sequence), CDR1 and CDR2 are LNHNV and YYDKDF. The CDR3 runs 15 amino acids, cysteine and phenylalanine included. Only the CDR3 region is kept as DNA, spanning 45 bases read in frame from base 1. These data originate in a study of blood T cell repertoires in COVID-19 (TCRdb year 2020). At the level of the whole study: The collaborator samples originated in the United States, Italy and Spain and spanned the acute and convalescent phases of COVID-19. The material from the prospective study consisted of cDNA or gDNA derived from T cells, B-cell-depleted T cells, or PBMCs. The repertoires were released in a freely available public database meant as a resource for research on the immune response to SARS-CoV-2. The dataset comprised deeply sampled blood TCRbeta repertoires from subjects exposed to, actively infected with, or recovered from COVID-19. Nearly every sample came with metadata listing a de-identified subject ID, COVID-19 status, age in years and sex. Samples were obtained from the ongoing ImmuneRACE study (first 160 participants) and from some 1,300 subjects provided by 6 global collaborators. Where available, HLA class I and class II types were obtained from metadata supplied by the sample provider rather than from assay-based typing.

Each collaborating institution followed its own protocols to collect whole blood in K2EDTA tubes. For TCRbeta analysis, collaborators shipped samples as frozen whole blood, isolated PBMCs, or DNA extracted from either of those sample types. TCRbeta CDR3 regions were amplified from genomic DNA by means of the immunoSEQ Assay, a bias-controlled multiplex PCR. The published analysis was carried out like this. Within the assay, amplification of reference gene primers was used to estimate how many nucleated cells each sample contained. Sequence reads were collapsed and filtered to measure the absolute abundance of every unique TCRbeta CDR3 rearrangement. For each sample, productive Simpson clonality was calculated as the square root of Simpson's diversity index over productive rearrangements. What TCRdb holds here is the immuneACCESS table cut down to in-frame rearrangements. Part of the clones is not present; checked against another copy, under half of the missing clones reflect an unresolved V gene, and the others are unexplained. V and J calls and clone size are as listed in that table; D and trimming were resolved from the DNA. This sample is represented by a few hundred thousand clones; roughly 80% of them were singletons. Around 5.4% of the sample goes to the ten largest clones.

On the study overall, not on this receptor specifically: Clinical and demographic metadata were provided uncurated, with the amount varying by source and participant.

Sequenced: peripheral blood. The TCR sequence derives from a human donor in a cohort sampled during active COVID-19. The chain is encoded by TRBV15 joined to TRBJ2-5; TRBD1 could be the D gene, as 5 bases match. In nucleotides, the sequence is TGTGCCACCAGCAGAGGAGGCAGCAGGGTGGAGACCCAGTACTTC. Its protein product is CATSRGGSRVETQYF.